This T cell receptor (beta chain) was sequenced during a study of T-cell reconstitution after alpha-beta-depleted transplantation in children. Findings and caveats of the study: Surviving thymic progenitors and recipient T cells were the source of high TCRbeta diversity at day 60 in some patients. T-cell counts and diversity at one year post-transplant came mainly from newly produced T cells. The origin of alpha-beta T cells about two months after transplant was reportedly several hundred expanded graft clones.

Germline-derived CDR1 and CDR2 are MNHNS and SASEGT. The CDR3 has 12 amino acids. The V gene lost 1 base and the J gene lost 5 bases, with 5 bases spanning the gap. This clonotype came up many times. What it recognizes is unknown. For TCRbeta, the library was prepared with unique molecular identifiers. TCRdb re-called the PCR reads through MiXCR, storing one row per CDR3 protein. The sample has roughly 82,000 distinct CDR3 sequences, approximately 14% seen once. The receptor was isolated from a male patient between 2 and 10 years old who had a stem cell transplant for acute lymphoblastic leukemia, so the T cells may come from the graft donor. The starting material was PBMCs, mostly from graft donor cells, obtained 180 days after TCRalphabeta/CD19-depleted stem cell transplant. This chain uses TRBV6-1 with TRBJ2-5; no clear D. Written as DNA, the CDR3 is TGTGCCAGCAGTGAAGTTGTGGAGACCCAGTACTTC. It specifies CASSEVVETQYF.